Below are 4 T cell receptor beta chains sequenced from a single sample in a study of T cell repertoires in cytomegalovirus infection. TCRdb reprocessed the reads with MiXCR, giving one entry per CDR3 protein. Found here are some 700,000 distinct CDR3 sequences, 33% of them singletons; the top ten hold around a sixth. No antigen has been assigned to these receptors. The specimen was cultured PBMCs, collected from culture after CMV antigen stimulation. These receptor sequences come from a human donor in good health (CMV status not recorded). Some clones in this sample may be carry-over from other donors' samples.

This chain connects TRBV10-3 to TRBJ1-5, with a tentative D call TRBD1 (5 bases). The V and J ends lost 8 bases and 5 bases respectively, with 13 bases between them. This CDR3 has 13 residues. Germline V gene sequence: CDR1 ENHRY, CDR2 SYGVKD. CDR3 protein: CAIAGPRDQPQHF. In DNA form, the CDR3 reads TGTGCCATCGCGGGGCCGCGGGATCAGCCCCAGCATTTT.

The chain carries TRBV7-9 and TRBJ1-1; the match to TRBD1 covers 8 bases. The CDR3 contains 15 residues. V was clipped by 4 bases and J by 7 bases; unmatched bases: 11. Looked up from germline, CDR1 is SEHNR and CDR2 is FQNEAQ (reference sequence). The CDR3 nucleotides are TGTGCCAGCAGCTCGATTCCCAGGGGGCAGGGTGAAGCTTTCTTT. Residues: CASSSIPRGQGEAFF.

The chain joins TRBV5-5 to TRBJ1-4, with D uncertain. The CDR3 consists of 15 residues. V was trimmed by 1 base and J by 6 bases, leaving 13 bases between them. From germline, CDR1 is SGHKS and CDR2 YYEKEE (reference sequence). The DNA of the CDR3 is TGTGCCAGCAGCTTGTCGGTCGTTTTGGATGAAAAACTGTTTTTT. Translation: CASSLSVVLDEKLFF.

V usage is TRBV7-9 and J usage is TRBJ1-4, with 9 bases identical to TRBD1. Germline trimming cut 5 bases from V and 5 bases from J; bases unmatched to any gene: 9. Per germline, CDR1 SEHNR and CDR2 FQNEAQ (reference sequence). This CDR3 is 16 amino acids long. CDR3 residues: CASSRPPQGANEKLFF. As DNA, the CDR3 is TGTGCCAGCAGCCGGCCCCCACAGGGGGCCAATGAAAAACTGTTTTTT.